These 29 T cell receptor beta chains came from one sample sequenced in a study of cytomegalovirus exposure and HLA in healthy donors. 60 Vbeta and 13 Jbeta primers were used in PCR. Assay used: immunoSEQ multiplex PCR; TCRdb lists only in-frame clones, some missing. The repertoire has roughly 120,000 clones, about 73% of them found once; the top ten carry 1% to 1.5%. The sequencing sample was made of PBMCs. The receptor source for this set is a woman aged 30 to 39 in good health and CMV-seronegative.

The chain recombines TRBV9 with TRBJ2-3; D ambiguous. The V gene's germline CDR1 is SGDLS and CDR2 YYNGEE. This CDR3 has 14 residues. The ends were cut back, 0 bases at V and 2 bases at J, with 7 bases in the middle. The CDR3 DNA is TGTGCCAGCAGCGTAGGTCCCCACACAGATACGCAGTATTTT. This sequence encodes CASSVGPHTDTQYF.

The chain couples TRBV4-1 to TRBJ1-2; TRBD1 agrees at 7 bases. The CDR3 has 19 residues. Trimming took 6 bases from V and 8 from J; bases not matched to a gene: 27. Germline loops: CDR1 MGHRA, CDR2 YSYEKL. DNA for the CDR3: TGCGCCAGCAGTCCCCTTATAACCGACAGGGCCTCGAAACGCTTCGGCTACACCTTC. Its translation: CASSPLITDRASKRFGYTF.

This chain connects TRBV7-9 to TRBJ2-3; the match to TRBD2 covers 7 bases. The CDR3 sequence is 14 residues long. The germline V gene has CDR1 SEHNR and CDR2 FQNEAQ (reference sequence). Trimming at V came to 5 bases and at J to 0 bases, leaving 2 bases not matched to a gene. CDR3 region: CASSPSGSTDTQYF. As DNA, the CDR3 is TGTGCCAGCAGCCCTAGCGGTAGCACAGATACGCAGTATTTT.

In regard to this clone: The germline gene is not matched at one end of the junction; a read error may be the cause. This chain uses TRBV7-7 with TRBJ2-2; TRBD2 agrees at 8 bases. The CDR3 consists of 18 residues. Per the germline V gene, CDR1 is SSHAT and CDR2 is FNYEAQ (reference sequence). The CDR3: CASSPSTSATSDTGELFF. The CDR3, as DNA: TGTGCTAGCAGCCCATCGACTAGCGCAACGTCGGACACCGGGGAGCTGTTTTTT.

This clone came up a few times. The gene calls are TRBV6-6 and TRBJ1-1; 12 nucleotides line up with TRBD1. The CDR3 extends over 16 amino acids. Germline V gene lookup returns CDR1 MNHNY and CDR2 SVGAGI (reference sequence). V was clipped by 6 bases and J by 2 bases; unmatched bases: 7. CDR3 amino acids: CASRGTGGWSNTEAFF. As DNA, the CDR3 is TGTGCCAGCAGAGGGACAGGGGGCTGGAGTAACACTGAAGCTTTCTTT.

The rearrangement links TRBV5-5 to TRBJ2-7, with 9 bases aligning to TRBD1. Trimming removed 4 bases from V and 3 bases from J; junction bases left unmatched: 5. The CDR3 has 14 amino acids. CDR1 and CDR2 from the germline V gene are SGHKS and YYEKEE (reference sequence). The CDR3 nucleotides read TGTGCCAGCAGCCACGGGACAGGGCACTACGAGCAGTACTTC. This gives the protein CASSHGTGHYEQYF.

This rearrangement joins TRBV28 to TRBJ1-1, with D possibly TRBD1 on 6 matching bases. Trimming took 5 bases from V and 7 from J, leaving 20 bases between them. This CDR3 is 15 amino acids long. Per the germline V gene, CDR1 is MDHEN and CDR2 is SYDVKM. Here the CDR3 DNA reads TGTGCCAGCAGTCCTAGGGGGGGCGCGCATCATGAAGCTTTCTTT. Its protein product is CASSPRGGAHHEAFF. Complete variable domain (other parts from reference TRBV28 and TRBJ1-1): DVKVTQSSRYLVKRTGEKVFLECVQDMDHENMFWYRQDPGLGLRLIYFSYDVKMKEKGDIPEGYSVSREKKERFSLILESASTNQTSMYLCASSPRGGAHHEAFFGQGTRLTVV.

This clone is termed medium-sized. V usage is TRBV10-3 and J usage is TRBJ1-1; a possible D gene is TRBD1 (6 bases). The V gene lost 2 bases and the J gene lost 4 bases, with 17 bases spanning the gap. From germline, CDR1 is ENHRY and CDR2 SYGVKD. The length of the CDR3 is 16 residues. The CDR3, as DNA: TGTGCCATCAGTGAGACGAGGGTCCAAGGGGGCACTGAAGCTTTCTTT. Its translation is CAISETRVQGGTEAFF.

The CDR3 DNA reads TGTGCCAGCAGCTTAATAGACAGAGGTTATGGCTACACCTTC. This translates into CASSLIDRGYGYTF. J is TRBJ1-2 and V is TRBV7-8; tentative D call: TRBD1 (5 bases). Germline CDR1 and CDR2: SGHVS and FQNEAQ. The germline V and J ends were trimmed by 2 bases and 5 bases, with 12 bases remaining between them. The length of the CDR3 is 14 residues. The full variable domain, rest sourced from reference TRBV7-8 and TRBJ1-2, is GAGVSQSPRYKVAKRGQDVALRCDPISGHVSLFWYQQALGQGPEFLTYFQNEAQLDKSGLPSDRFFAERPEGSVSTLKIQRTQQEDSAVYLCASSLIDRGYGYTFGSGTRLTVV.

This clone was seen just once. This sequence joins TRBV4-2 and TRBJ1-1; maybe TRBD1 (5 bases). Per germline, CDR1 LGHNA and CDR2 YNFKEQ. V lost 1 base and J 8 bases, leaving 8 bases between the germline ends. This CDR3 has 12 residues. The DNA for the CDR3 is TGTGCCAGCAGCCAAGGGGGCAGGGAAGCTTTCTTT. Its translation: CASSQGGREAFF.

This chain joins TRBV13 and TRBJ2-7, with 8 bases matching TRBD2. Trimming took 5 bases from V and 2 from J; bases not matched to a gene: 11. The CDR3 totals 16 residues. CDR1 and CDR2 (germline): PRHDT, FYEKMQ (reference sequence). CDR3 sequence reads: CASSGALAVPAYEQYF. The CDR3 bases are TGTGCCAGCAGCGGAGCACTAGCGGTACCTGCCTACGAGCAGTACTTC.

The CDR3 DNA reads as TGTGCCAGCTCACCTCTCCGGGAGAGGACAGATACGCAGTATTTT. Protein sequence: CASSPLRERTDTQYF. The genes are TRBV18 and TRBJ2-3, with D possibly TRBD2 on 6 matching bases. The CDR3 is made up of 15 amino acids. Germline values: CDR1 KGHSH, CDR2 LQKENI. The V gene lost 3 bases and the J gene lost 3 bases, with 13 bases spanning the gap.

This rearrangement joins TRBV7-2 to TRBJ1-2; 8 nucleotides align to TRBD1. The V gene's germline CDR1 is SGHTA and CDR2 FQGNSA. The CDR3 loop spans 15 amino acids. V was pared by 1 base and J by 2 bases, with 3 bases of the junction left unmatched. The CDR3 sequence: CASSLGGQDNYGYTF. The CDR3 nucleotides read TGTGCCAGCAGCTTAGGGGGACAGGACAACTATGGCTACACCTTC.

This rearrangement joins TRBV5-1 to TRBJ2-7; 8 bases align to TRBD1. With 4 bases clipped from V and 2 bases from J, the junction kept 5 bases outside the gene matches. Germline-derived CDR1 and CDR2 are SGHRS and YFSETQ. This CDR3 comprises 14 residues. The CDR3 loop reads CASSATGETYEQYF. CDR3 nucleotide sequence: TGCGCCAGCAGCGCGACAGGGGAGACCTACGAGCAGTACTTC. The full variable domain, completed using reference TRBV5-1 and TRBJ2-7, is KAGVTQTPRYLIKTRGQQVTLSCSPISGHRSVSWYQQTPGQGLQFLFEYFSETQRNKGNFPGRFSGRQFSNSRSEMNVSTLELGDSALYLCASSATGETYEQYFGPGTRLTVT.

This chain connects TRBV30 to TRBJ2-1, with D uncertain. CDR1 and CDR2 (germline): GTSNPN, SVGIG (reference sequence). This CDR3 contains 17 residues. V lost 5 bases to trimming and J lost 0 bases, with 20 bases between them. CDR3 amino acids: CAWELGPATHSYNEQFF. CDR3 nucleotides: TGTGCCTGGGAGTTGGGTCCCGCGACTCACTCCTACAATGAGCAGTTCTTC.

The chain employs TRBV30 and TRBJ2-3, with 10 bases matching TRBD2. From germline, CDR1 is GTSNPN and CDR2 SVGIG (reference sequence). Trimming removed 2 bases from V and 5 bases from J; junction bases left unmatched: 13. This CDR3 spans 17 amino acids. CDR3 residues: CAWSRLRLAGAGDTQYF. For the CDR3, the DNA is TGTGCCTGGAGTCGGTTGAGGCTAGCGGGGGCAGGAGATACGCAGTATTTT.

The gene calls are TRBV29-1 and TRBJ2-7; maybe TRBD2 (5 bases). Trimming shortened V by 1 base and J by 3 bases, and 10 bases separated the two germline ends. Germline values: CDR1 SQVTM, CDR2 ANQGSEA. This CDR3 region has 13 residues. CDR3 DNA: TGCAGCGTTGAAGCTCTGGGAGACTACGAGCAGTACTTC. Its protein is CSVEALGDYEQYF.

CDR3 coding DNA: TGTGCCAGCAGTTCCCGGGGTCCGGAGGATACGCAGTATTTT. Its translation is CASSSRGPEDTQYF. The chain carries TRBV6-5 and TRBJ2-3; tentative D call: TRBD2 (5 bases). The CDR3 extends over 14 amino acids. V was clipped by 4 bases and J by 6 bases, with 14 bases between them. In germline, CDR1 is MNHEY, CDR2 SVGAGI.

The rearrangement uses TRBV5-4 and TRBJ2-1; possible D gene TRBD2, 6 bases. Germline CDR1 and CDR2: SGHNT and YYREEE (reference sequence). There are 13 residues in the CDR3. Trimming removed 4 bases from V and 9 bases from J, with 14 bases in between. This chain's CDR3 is CASSQTTSREQFF. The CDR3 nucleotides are TGTGCCAGCAGCCAAACTACTAGCCGTGAGCAGTTCTTC.

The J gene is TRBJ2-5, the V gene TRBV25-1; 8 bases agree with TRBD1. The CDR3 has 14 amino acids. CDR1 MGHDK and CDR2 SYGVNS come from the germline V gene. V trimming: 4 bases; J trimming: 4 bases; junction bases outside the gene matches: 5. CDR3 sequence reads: CASSAPGGGETQYF. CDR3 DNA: TGTGCCAGCAGTGCCCCAGGGGGCGGAGAGACCCAGTACTTC.

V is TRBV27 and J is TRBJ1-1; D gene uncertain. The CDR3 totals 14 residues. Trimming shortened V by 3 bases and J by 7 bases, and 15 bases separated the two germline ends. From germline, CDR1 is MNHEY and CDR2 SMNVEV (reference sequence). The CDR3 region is CASSFGSDAVEAFF. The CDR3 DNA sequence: TGTGCCAGCAGTTTTGGTTCAGATGCCGTTGAAGCTTTCTTT.

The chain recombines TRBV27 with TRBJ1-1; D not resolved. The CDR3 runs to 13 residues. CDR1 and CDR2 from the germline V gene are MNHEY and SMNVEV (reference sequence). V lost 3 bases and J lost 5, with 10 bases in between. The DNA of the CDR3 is TGTGCCAGCAGTTTTAGCGGTTGGACTGAAGCTTTCTTT. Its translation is CASSFSGWTEAFF.

CDR3 amino acids: CASSPRLGETQYF. The CDR3 DNA reads as TGTGCCAGCAGCCCTCGACTAGGCGAGACCCAGTACTTC. This sequence joins TRBV5-4 and TRBJ2-5, with a possible D match to TRBD2 (6 bases). CDR1 is SGHNT and CDR2 is YYREEE in the germline V gene (reference sequence). The CDR3 is 13 residues long. Between the trimmed V and J ends, which lost 4 bases and 5 bases, there was a span of 12 bases. The complete variable domain, with remaining parts taken from reference TRBV5-4 and TRBJ2-5, reads ETGVTQSPTHLIKTRGQQVTLRCSSQSGHNTVSWYQQALGQGPQFIFQYYREEENGRGNFPPRFSGLQFPNYSSELNVNALELDDSALYLCASSPRLGETQYFGPGTRLLVL.

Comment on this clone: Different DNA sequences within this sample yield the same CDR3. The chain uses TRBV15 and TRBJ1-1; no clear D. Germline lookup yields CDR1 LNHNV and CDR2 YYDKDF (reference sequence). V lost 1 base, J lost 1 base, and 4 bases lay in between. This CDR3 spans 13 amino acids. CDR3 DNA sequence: TGTGCCACCAGCAGAGTACAGAACACTGAAGCTTTCTTT. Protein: CATSRVQNTEAFF. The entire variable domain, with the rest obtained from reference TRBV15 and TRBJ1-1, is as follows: DAMVIQNPRYQVTQFGKPVTLSCSQTLNHNVMYWYQQKSSQAPKLLFHYYDKDFNNEADTPDNFQSRRPNTSFCFLDIRSPGLGDTAMYLCATSRVQNTEAFFGQGTRLTVV.

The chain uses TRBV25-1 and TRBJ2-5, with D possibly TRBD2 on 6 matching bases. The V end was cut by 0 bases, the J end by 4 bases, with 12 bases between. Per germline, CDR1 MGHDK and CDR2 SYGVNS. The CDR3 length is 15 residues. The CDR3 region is CASSEYPGGPETQYF. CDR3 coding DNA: TGTGCCAGCAGTGAATATCCCGGGGGTCCAGAGACCCAGTACTTC.

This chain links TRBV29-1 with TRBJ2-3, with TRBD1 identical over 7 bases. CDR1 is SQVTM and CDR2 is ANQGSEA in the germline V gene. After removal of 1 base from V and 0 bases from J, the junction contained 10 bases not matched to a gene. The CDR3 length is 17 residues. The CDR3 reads CSVEGLVRGSSTDTQYF. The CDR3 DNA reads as TGCAGCGTTGAAGGTCTCGTCAGGGGGTCTAGCACAGATACGCAGTATTTT.

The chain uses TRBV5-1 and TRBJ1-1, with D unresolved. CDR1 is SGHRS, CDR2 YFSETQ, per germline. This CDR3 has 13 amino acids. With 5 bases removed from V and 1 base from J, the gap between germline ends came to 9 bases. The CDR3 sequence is CASRTGQNTEAFF. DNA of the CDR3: TGCGCCAGCAGGACGGGTCAGAACACTGAAGCTTTCTTT.

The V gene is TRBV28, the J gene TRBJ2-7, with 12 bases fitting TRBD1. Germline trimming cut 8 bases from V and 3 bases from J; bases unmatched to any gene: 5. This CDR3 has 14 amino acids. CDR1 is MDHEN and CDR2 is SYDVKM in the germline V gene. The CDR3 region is CASGGTGGIYEQYF. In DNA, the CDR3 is TGTGCCAGCGGGGGGACAGGGGGCATCTACGAGCAGTACTTC.

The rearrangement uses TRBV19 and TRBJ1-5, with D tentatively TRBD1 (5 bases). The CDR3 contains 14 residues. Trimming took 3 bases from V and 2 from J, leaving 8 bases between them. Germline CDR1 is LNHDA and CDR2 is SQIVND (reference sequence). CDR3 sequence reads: CASSIGRGNQPQHF. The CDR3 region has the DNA TGTGCCAGTAGTATCGGCAGGGGCAATCAGCCCCAGCATTTT.